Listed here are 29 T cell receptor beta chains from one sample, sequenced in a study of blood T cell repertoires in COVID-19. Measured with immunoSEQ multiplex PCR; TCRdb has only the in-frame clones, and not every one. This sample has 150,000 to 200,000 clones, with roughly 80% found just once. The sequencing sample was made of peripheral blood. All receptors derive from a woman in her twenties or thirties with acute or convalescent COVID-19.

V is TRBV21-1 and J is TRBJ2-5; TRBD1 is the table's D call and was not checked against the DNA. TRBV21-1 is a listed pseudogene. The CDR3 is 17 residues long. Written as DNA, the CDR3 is TGTGCCAGCAGCAGACGTTGTGGGGACAGGGTTCGGGAGACCCAGTACTTC. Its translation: CASSRRCGDRVRETQYF.

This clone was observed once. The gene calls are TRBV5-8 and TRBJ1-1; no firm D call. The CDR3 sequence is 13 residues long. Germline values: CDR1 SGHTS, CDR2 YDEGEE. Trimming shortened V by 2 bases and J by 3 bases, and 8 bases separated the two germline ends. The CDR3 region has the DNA TGTGCCAGCAGCTTTCGTTATGACACTGAAGCTTTCTTT. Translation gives CASSFRYDTEAFF.

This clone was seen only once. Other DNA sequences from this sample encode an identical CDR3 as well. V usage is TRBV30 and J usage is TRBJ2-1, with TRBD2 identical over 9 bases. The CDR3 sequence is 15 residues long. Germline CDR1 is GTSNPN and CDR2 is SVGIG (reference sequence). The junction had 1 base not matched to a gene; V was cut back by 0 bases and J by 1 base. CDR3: CAWSVLAGSYNEQFF. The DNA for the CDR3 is TGTGCCTGGAGTGTCCTAGCGGGATCCTACAATGAGCAGTTCTTC.

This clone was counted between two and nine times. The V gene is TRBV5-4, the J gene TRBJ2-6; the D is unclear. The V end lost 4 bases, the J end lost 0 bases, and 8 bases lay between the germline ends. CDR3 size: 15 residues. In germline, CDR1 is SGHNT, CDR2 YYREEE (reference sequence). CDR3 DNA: TGTGCCAGCAGCCTGGAGAGCTCTGGGGCCAACGTCCTGACTTTC. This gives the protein CASSLESSGANVLTF.

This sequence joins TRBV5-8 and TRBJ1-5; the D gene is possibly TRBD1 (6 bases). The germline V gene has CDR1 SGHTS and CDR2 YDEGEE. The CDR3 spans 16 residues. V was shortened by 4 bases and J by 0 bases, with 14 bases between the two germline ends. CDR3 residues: CASSLGQLLSNQPQHF. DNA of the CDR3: TGTGCCAGCAGCCTCGGACAGTTACTTAGCAATCAGCCCCAGCATTTT.

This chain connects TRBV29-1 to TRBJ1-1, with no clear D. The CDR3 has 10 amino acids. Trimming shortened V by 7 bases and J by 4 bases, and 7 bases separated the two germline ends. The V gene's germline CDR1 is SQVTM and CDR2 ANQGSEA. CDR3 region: CSAWATEAFF. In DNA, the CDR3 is TGCAGCGCATGGGCCACTGAAGCTTTCTTT.

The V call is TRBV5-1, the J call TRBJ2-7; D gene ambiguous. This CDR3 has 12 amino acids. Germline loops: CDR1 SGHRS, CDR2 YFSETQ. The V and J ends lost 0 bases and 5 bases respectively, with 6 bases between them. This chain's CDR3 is CASSLGGHEQYF. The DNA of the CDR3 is TGCGCCAGCAGCTTGGGCGGCCACGAGCAGTACTTC.

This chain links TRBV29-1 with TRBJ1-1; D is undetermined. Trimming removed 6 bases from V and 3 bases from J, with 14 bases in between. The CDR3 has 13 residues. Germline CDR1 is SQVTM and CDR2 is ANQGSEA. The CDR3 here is CSVLFVRDTEAFF. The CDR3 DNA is TGCAGCGTCCTTTTTGTTCGGGACACTGAAGCTTTCTTT.

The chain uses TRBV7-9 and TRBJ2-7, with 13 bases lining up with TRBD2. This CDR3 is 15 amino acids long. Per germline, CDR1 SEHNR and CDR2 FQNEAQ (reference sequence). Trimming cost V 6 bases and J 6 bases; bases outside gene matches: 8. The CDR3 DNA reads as TGTGCCAGCAGTCGAACTAGCGGGAGGGCCAGCGAGCAGTACTTC. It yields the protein CASSRTSGRASEQYF.

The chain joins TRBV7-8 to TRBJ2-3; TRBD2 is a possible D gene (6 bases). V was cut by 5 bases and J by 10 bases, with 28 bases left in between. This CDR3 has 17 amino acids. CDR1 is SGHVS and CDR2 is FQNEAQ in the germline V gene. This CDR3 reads CASSGGRSGAHSGSQYF. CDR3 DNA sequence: TGTGCCAGCAGCGGGGGGAGGAGTGGGGCTCACTCGGGCTCGCAGTATTTT.

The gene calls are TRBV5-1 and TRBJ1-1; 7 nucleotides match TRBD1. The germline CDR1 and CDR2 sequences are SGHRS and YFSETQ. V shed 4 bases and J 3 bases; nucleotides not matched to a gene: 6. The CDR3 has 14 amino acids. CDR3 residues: CASSPGQSDTEAFF. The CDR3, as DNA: TGCGCCAGCAGCCCGGGACAGTCCGACACTGAAGCTTTCTTT.

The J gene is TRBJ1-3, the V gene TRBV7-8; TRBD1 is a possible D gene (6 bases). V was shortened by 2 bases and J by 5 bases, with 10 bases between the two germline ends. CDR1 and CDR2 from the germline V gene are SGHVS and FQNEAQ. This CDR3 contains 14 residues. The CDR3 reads CASSLTGYRNTIYF. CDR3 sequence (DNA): TGTGCCAGCAGCTTAACAGGGTACAGAAACACCATATATTTT.

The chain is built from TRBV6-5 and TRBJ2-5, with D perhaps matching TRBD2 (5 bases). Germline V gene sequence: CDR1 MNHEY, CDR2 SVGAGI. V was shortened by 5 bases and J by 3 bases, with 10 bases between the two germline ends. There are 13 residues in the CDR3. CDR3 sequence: CASSKLVEETQYF. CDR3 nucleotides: TGTGCCAGCAGTAAACTAGTTGAAGAGACCCAGTACTTC.

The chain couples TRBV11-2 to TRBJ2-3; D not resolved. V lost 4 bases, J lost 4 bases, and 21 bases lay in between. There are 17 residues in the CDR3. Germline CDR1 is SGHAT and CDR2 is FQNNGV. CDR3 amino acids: CASSSTLLVSRADTQYF. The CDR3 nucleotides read TGTGCCAGCAGCTCCACCCTCCTAGTATCTCGGGCAGATACGCAGTATTTT.

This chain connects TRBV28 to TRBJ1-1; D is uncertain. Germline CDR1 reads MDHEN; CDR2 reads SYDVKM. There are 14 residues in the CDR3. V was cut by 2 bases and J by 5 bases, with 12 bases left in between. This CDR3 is CASSLLAGRTEAFF. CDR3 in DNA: TGTGCCAGCAGTTTACTGGCAGGTCGTACTGAAGCTTTCTTT. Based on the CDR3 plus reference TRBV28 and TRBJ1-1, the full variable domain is DVKVTQSSRYLVKRTGEKVFLECVQDMDHENMFWYRQDPGLGLRLIYFSYDVKMKEKGDIPEGYSVSREKKERFSLILESASTNQTSMYLCASSLLAGRTEAFFGQGTRLTVV.

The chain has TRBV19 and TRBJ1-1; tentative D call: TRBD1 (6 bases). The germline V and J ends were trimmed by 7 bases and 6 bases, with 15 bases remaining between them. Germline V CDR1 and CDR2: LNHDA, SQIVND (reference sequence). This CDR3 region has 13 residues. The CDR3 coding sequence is TGTGCCAGTATATCCGGAGGGGGGGCTGAAGCTTTCTTT. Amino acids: CASISGGGAEAFF.

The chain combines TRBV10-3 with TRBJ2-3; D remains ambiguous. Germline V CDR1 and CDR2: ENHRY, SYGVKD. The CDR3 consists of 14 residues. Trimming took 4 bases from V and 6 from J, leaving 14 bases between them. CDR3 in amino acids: CAISGAGLSDTQYF. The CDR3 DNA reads TGTGCCATCAGTGGGGCCGGATTGTCGGATACGCAGTATTTT.

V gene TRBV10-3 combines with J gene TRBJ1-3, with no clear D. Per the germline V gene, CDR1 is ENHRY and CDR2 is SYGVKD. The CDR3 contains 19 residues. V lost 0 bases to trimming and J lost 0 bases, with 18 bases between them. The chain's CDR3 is CAISESLLTHGVSGNTIYF. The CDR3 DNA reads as TGTGCCATCAGTGAGTCTCTGCTCACACATGGTGTCTCTGGAAACACCATATATTTT.

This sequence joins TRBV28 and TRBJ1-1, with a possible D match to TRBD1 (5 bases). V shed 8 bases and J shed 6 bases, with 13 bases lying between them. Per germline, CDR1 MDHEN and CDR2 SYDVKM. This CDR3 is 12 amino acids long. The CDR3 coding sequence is TGTGCCAGCGACAGAGGAAGGGCTGAAGCTTTCTTT. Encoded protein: CASDRGRAEAFF.

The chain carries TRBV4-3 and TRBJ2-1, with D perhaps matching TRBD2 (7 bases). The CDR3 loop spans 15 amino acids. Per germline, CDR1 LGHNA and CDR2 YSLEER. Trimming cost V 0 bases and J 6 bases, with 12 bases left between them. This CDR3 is CASSQDGGGGNEQFF. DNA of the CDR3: TGCGCCAGCAGCCAAGACGGGGGAGGGGGCAATGAGCAGTTCTTC.

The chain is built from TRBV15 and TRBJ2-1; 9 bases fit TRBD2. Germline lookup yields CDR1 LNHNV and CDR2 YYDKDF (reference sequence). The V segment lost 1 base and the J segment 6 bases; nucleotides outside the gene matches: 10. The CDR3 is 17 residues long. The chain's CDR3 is CATSRGGLANRFNEQFF. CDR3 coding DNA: TGTGCCACCAGCAGAGGGGGACTAGCTAATAGGTTCAATGAGCAGTTCTTC.

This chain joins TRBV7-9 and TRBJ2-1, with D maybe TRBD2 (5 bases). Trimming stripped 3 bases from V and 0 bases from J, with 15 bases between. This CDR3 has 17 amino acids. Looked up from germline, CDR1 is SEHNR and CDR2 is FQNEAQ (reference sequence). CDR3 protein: CASSFSPGEPSYNEQFF. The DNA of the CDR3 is TGTGCCAGCAGCTTTAGCCCCGGGGAACCCTCCTACAATGAGCAGTTCTTC. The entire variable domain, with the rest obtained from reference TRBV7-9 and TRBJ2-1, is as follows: DTGVSQNPRHKITKRGQNVTFRCDPISEHNRLYWYRQTLGQGPEFLTYFQNEAQLEKSRLLSDRFSAERPKGSFSTLEIQRTEQGDSAMYLCASSFSPGEPSYNEQFFGPGTRLTVL.

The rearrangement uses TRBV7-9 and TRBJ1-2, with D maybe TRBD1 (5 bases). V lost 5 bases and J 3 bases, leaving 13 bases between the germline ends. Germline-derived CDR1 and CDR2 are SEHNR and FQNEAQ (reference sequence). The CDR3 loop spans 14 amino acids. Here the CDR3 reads CASSRGEGHYGYTF. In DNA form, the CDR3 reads TGTGCCAGCAGCCGGGGGGAGGGCCACTATGGCTACACCTTC.

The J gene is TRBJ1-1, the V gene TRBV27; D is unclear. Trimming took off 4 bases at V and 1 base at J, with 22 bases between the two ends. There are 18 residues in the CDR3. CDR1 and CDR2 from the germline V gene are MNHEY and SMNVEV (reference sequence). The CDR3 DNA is TGTGCCAGCAGTTCCTATCTCCGGGTCGCCCCTAGGAACACTGAAGCTTTCTTT. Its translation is CASSSYLRVAPRNTEAFF.

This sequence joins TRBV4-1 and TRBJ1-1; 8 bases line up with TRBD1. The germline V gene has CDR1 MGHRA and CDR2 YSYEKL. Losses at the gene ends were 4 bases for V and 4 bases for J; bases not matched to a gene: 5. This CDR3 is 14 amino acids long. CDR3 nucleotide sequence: TGCGCCAGCAGCCGGCAACAGGGGGGCACTGAAGCTTTCTTT. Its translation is CASSRQQGGTEAFF.

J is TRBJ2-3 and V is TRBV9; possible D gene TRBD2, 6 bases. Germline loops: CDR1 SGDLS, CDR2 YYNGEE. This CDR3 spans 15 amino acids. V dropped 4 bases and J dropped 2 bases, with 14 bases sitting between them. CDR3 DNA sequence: TGTGCCAGCAGCCCGGGACTGGCACTCACAGATACGCAGTATTTT. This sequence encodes CASSPGLALTDTQYF.

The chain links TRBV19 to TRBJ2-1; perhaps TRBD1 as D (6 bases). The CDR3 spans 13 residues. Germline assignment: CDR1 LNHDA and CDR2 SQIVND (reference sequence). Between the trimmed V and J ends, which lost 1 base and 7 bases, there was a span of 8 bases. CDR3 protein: CASSIAQGNEQFF. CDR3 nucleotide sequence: TGTGCCAGTAGTATAGCACAGGGAAATGAGCAGTTCTTC.

In DNA form, the CDR3 reads TGTGCCAGCAGTTACGGTACAGGGGGATGGAACTATGGCTACACCTTC. Translation: CASSYGTGGWNYGYTF. The chain has TRBV6-5 and TRBJ1-2, with 8 bases aligning to TRBD1. Germline V CDR1 and CDR2: MNHEY, SVGAGI. CDR3 length: 16 amino acids. Trimming took 2 bases from V and 2 from J; bases not matched to a gene: 7.

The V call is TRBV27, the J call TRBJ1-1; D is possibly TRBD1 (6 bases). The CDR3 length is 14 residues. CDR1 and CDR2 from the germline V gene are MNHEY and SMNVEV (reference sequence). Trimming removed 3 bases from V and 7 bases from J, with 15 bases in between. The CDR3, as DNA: TGTGCCAGCAGTTTCAGCCATGGGACAAGTGAAGCTTTCTTT. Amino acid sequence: CASSFSHGTSEAFF.